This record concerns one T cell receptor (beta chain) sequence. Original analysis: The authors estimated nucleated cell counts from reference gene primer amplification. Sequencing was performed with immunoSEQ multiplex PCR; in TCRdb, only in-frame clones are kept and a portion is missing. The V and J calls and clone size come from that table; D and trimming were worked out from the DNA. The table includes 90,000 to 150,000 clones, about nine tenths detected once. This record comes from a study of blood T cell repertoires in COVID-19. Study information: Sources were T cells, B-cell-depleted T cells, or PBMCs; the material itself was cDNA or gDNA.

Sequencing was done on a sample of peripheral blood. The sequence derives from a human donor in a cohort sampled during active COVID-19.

The DNA of the CDR3 is TGCGCCAGCAGTGAGAGAAAGGGGGAAAGAGTCAGTGGGGCTGAAGCTTTCTTT. Protein sequence: CASSERKGERVSGAEAFF. J is TRBJ1-1 and V is TRBV10-1; D might be TRBD1 (6 bases). The length of the CDR3 is 18 residues. Trimming stripped 2 bases from V and 6 bases from J, with 25 bases between. Germline assignment: CDR1 WNHNN and CDR2 SYGVQD (reference sequence).